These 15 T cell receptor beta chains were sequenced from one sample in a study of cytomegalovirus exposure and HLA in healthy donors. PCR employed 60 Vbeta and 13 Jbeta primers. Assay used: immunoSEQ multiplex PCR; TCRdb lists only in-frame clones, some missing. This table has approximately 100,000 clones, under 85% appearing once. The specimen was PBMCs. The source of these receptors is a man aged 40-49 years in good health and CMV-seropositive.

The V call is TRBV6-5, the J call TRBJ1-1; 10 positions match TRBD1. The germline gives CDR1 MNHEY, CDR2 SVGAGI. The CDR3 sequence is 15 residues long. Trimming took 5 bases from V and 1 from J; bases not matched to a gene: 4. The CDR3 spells CASSRGQGTNTEAFF. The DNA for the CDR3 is TGTGCCAGCAGTAGGGGACAGGGGACGAACACTGAAGCTTTCTTT.

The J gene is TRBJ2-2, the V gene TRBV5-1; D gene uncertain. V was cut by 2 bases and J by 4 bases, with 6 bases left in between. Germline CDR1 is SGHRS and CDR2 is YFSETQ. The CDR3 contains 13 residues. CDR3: CASSFTVTGELFF. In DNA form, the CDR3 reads TGCGCCAGCAGCTTCACAGTCACCGGGGAGCTGTTTTTT.

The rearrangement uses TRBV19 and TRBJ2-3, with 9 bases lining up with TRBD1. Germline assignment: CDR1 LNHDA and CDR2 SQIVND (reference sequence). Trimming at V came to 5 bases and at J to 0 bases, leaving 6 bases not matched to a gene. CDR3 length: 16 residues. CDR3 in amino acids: CASSGDRAISTDTQYF. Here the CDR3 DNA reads TGTGCCAGTAGTGGGGACAGGGCTATTAGCACAGATACGCAGTATTTT.

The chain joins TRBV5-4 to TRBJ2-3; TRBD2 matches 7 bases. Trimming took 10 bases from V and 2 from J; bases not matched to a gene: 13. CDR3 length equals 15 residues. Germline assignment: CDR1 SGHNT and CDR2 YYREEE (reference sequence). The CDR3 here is CAATSVTSATDTQYF. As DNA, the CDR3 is TGTGCCGCGACCTCCGTAACTAGCGCCACAGATACGCAGTATTTT.

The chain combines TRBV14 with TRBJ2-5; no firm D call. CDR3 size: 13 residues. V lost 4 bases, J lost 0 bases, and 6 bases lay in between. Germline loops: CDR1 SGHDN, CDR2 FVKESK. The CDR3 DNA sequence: TGTGCCAGCAGCCTACAGTACCAAGAGACCCAGTACTTC. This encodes CASSLQYQETQYF.

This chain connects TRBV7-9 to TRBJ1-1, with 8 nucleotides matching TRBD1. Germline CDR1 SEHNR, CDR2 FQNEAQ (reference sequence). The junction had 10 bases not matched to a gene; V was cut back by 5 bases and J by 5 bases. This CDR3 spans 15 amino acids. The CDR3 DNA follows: TGTGCCAGCAGCCCACCAGGACAGGGAAATACTGAAGCTTTCTTT. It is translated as CASSPPGQGNTEAFF.

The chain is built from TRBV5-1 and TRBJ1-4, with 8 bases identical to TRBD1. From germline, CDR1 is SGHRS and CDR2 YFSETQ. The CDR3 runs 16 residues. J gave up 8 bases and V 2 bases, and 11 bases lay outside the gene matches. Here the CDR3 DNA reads TGCGCCAGCAGCTTTATCCCGGACAGGGCGAGGGAAAAACTGTTTTTT. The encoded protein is CASSFIPDRAREKLFF.

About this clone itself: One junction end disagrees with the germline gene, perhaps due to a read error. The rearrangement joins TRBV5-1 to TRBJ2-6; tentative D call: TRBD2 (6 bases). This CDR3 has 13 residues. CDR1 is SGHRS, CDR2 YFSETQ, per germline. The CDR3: CASGAGGTNGLTF. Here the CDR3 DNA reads TGCGCCAGCGGGGCAGGAGGGACCAACGGCCTGACTTTC.

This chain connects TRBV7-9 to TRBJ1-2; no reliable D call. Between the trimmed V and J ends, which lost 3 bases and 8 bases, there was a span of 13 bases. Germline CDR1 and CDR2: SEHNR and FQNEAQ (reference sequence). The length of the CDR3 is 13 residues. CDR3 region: CASSLVGLYGYTF. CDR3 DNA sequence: TGTGCCAGCAGCTTGGTCGGTCTCTACGGCTACACCTTC.

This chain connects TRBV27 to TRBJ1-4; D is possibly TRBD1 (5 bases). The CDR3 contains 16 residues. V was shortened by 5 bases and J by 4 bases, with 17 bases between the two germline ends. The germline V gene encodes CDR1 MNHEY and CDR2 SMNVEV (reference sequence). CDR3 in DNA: TGTGCCAGCAGTAAGCAGGGCCTGCTATATAATGAAAAACTGTTTTTT. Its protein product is CASSKQGLLYNEKLFF.

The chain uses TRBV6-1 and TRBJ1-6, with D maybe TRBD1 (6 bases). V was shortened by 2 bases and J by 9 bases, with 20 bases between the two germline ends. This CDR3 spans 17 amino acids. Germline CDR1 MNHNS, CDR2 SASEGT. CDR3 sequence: CASSERPRGGVGSPLHF. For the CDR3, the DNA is TGTGCCAGCAGTGAAAGACCCCGGGGGGGCGTGGGTTCACCCCTCCACTTT.

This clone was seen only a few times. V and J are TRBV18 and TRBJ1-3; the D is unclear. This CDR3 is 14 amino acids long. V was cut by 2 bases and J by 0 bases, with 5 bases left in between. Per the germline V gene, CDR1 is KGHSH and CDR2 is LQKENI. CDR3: CASSPGSSGNTIYF. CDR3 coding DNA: TGTGCCAGCTCACCAGGGAGCTCTGGAAACACCATATATTTT.

The CDR3 DNA sequence: TGTGCCAGCAGCTCCCGACCCGAACCGAGGAGTAATGAGCAGTTCTTC. Protein: CASSSRPEPRSNEQFF. The chain links TRBV9 to TRBJ2-1; D gene unclear. Looked up from germline, CDR1 is SGDLS and CDR2 is YYNGEE. V dropped 4 bases and J dropped 7 bases, with 21 bases sitting between them. CDR3 size: 16 residues.

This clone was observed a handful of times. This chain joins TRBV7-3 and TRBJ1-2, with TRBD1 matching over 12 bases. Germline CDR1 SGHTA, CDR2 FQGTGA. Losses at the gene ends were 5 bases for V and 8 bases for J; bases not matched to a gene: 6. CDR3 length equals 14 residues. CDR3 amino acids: CASSPGTGGWGYTF. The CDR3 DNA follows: TGTGCCAGCAGCCCAGGGACAGGGGGCTGGGGCTACACCTTC.

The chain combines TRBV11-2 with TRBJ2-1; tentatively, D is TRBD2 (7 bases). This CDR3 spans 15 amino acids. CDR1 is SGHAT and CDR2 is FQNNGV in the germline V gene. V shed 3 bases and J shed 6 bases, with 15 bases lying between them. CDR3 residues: CASSFFGGAGNEQFF. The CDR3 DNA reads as TGTGCCAGCAGCTTCTTTGGGGGGGCTGGCAATGAGCAGTTCTTC.